The clone carrying this T cell receptor (beta chain) was detected a few times. Its target is unknown. This sample is part of a study of neoadjuvant nivolumab and ipilimumab in lung cancer. TCRdb keeps only in-frame clones here, not all; method: immunoSEQ multiplex PCR. The profile shows about 3,600 clones, roughly 80% of them singletons. Germline trimming cut 1 base from V and 8 bases from J; bases unmatched to any gene: 9. This CDR3 is 16 amino acids long. Looked up from germline, CDR1 is SGHAT and CDR2 is FQNNGV. General study findings and limits: Pathologic regression was not significantly tied to TCR clonality.

The sequencing used peripheral blood, collected after neoadjuvant nivolumab, alone or with ipilimumab, at or shortly before surgery. The chain links TRBV11-2 to TRBJ2-2; 8 bases are shared with TRBD1. The sequence came from an adult with non-small cell lung cancer. The CDR3 loop is CASSLVGQGARGELFF. CDR3 DNA: TGTGCCAGCAGCTTAGTAGGACAGGGAGCCAGGGGGGAGCTGTTTTTT.